This T cell receptor beta chain came from a study of beta chain features in type 1 diabetes. In this sample, this clone turned up a few times. This CDR3 has 12 amino acids. CDR1 is SGHDN, CDR2 FVKESK, per germline. Trimming took off 3 bases at V and 7 bases at J, with 7 bases between the two ends. Expressed TCRB transcripts were sequenced because the isolated RNA had all been reverse transcribed beforehand. Generated by immunoSEQ multiplex PCR, the TCRdb table keeps only in-frame clones and is missing some. The sample shows some 240,000 clones, 11% of them seen only once. The source of this sequence is a young man in good health. The sample consisted of central memory CD4+ T cells from blood. The chain uses TRBV14 and TRBJ2-1, with D possibly TRBD1 on 6 matching bases. CDR3 DNA: TGTGCCAGCAGCCAGGACAGAAATGAGCAGTTCTTC. Its translation: CASSQDRNEQFF.